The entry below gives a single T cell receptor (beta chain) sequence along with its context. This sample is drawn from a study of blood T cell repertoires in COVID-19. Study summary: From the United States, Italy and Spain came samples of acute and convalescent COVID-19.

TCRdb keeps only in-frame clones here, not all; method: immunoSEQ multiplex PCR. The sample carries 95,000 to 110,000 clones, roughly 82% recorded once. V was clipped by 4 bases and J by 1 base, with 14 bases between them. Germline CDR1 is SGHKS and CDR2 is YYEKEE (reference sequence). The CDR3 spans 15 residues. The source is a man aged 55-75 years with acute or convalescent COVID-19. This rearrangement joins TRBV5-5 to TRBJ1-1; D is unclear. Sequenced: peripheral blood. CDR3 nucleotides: TGTGCCAGCAGCCGTCGAACTGAGGGGAACACTGAAGCTTTCTTT. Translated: CASSRRTEGNTEAFF. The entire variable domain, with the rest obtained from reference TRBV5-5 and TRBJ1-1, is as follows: DAGVTQSPTHLIKTRGQQVTLRCSPISGHKSVSWYQQVLGQGPQFIFQYYEKEERGRGNFPDRFSARQFPNYSSELNVNALLLGDSALYLCASSRRTEGNTEAFFGQGTRLTVV.